The sample holds a few counts of the clone carrying this T cell receptor (beta chain). What it recognizes is unknown. V shed 6 bases and J shed 6 bases, with 14 bases lying between them. Germline V gene sequence: CDR1 SEHNR, CDR2 FQNEAQ (reference sequence). The CDR3 covers 14 residues. This specimen belongs to a study of Graves' ophthalmopathy and Graves' hyperthyroidism. Study-wide points: In blood, most expanded thyroid clonotypes above 0.001 frequency were also detected.

Amplification of TCR beta CDR3 regions used RNA transcripts. HTBI primers served in a first-round RT-PCR, which a second-round multiplex PCR followed. Each CDR3 protein gets one entry after TCRdb re-called the multiplex PCR reads with MiXCR. In the table there are roughly 410,000 distinct CDR3 sequences, 15% to 17% of which are singletons. The chain combines TRBV7-9 with TRBJ2-2; weak D call: TRBD2 (6 bases). This TCR was recovered from a woman between 18 and 29 years old with stable Graves' hyperthyroidism. Sequencing was carried out using peripheral blood. The CDR3 protein is CASRGDSQSGELFF. CDR3 DNA: TGTGCCAGCAGAGGGGACTCGCAATCCGGGGAGCTGTTTTTT.